The 32 T cell receptor beta chains below were found in one sample sequenced in a study of blood T cells in healthy people across ages. Next came a second PCR, run for about 7 to 12 cycles, which used a sample-barcoded 5' primer along with a J-beta primer mix. Each CDR3 protein is one row after TCRdb ran MiXCR on the 5' RACE reads. Here the sample spans about 1.6 million distinct CDR3 sequences, roughly 32% being singletons. The sample was blood. These receptors were collected from a woman aged 30 to 39 in good health.

A few counts support this clonotype. The chain couples TRBV9 to TRBJ1-4, with D maybe TRBD1 (5 bases). Germline V gene sequence: CDR1 SGDLS, CDR2 YYNGEE. V lost 0 bases and J lost 8, with 17 bases in between. The CDR3 sequence is 16 residues long. The CDR3 reads CASSVAVTAGQEKLFF. CDR3 nucleotide sequence: TGTGCCAGCAGCGTAGCTGTAACAGCGGGGCAAGAAAAACTGTTTTTT.

This clonotype was observed at least ten times. The J gene is TRBJ2-7, the V gene TRBV3-1; 8 bases fit TRBD2. From germline, CDR1 is LGHDT and CDR2 YNNKEL (reference sequence). The ends lost 0 bases at V and 7 bases at J; junction bases unmatched: 5. The CDR3 totals 14 residues. The CDR3 is CASSQDLAGAEQYF. CDR3 coding DNA: TGTGCCAGCAGCCAAGATCTAGCGGGCGCTGAGCAGTACTTC.

The rearrangement uses TRBV20-1 and TRBJ2-5; 7 nucleotides match TRBD1. Germline loops: CDR1 DFQATT, CDR2 SNEGSKA (reference sequence). Trimming took 0 bases from V and 5 from J; bases not matched to a gene: 9. The CDR3 extends over 15 amino acids. For the CDR3, the DNA is TGCAGTGCTAGAGATCCCCATACAGGGGACGAGACCCAGTACTTC. As protein: CSARDPHTGDETQYF.

In its sample, this clonotype was seen a few times. The rearrangement uses TRBV7-9 and TRBJ2-7; the D gene is possibly TRBD2 (5 bases). Trimming shortened V by 2 bases and J by 5 bases, and 7 bases separated the two germline ends. Germline V gives CDR1 SEHNR, CDR2 FQNEAQ (reference sequence). CDR3 length equals 12 residues. In nucleotides, the CDR3 is TGTGCCAGCAGCTTACTAGCCGACGAGCAGTACTTC. Residues: CASSLLADEQYF.

A few counts support this clonotype. V usage is TRBV6-5 and J usage is TRBJ2-7, with 7 bases identical to TRBD1. CDR1 is MNHEY, CDR2 SVGAGI, per germline. V trimming: 7 bases; J trimming: 3 bases; junction bases outside the gene matches: 15. This CDR3 is built from 16 residues. The CDR3 loop is CASTPRADRVGYEQYF. The CDR3 coding sequence is TGTGCCAGCACCCCTAGGGCCGACAGGGTTGGCTACGAGCAGTACTTC.

The rearrangement links TRBV3-1 to TRBJ1-1, with D possibly being TRBD1 (5 bases). CDR3 length: 15 residues. Germline CDR1 is LGHDT and CDR2 is YNNKEL (reference sequence). The germline V and J ends were trimmed by 0 bases and 6 bases, with 14 bases remaining between them. CDR3 sequence reads: CASSQDLGGTAEAFF. DNA of the CDR3: TGTGCCAGCAGCCAAGATCTTGGCGGGACCGCTGAAGCTTTCTTT.

This clonotype came up a few times. The rearrangement links TRBV27 to TRBJ2-7; 8 bases map to TRBD1. The V segment lost 6 bases and the J segment 2 bases; nucleotides outside the gene matches: 9. The germline CDR1 and CDR2 sequences are MNHEY and SMNVEV (reference sequence). The CDR3 length is 15 residues. The CDR3 loop reads CASRSPAGGPYEQYF. CDR3 sequence (DNA): TGTGCCAGCAGATCCCCCGCAGGGGGCCCCTACGAGCAGTACTTC.

This clonotype was recorded a few times. V and J are TRBV4-1 and TRBJ2-5; D unclear. CDR3 length equals 15 residues. The germline CDR1 and CDR2 sequences are MGHRA and YSYEKL. V was pared by 2 bases and J by 4 bases, with 14 bases between. The CDR3 DNA is TGCGCCAGCAGCCAAAACTCCATGATCCGAGAGACCCAGTACTTC. Translated: CASSQNSMIRETQYF.

A remark on this clonotype: One end of the junction fails to match germline, which may point to a read error. This chain links TRBV5-1 with TRBJ2-1; no clear D gene. CDR3 length: 15 residues. Germline V gene sequence: CDR1 SGHRS, CDR2 YFSETQ. DNA of the CDR3: TGCGTCAGCAGCTTGGTAACAGCCGCCTACAATGAGCAGTTCTTC. Translation: CVSSLVTAAYNEQFF. Looking up the rest from reference TRBV5-1 and TRBJ2-1 gives the full variable domain: KAGVTQTPRYLIKTRGQQVTLSCSPISGHRSVSWYQQTPGQGLQFLFEYFSETQRNKGNFPGRFSGRQFSNSRSEMNVSTLELGDSALYLCVSSLVTAAYNEQFFGPGTRLTVL.

The chain employs TRBV27 and TRBJ1-2; no clear D gene. CDR1 is MNHEY and CDR2 is SMNVEV in the germline V gene (reference sequence). The CDR3 loop spans 15 amino acids. Trimming pared 6 bases from V and 3 bases from J, leaving 17 bases between. In DNA form, the CDR3 reads TGTGCCAGCAGCCCCCATGCACCTACTGACTATGGCTACACCTTC. Translated: CASSPHAPTDYGYTF.

The chain joins TRBV6-1 to TRBJ2-1; a possible D gene is TRBD1 (7 bases). Trimming removed 6 bases at V and 5 bases at J, with 14 bases between. CDR3 size: 14 residues. Germline V gene lookup returns CDR1 MNHNS and CDR2 SASEGT. The DNA for the CDR3 is TGTGCCAGCAGCAGGGGGGCTTTTAACAATGAGCAGTTCTTC. Amino acid sequence: CASSRGAFNNEQFF.

CDR3 sequence reads: CSAPTDPYEQYF. Here the CDR3 DNA reads TGCAGTGCGCCGACAGATCCCTACGAGCAGTACTTC. The rearrangement joins TRBV20-1 to TRBJ2-7; TRBD1 might be the D (5 bases). The V and J ends lost 6 bases and 2 bases respectively, with 11 bases between them. The germline V gene encodes CDR1 DFQATT and CDR2 SNEGSKA (reference sequence). The CDR3 spans 12 residues.

This clonotype was seen a few times. The V call is TRBV6-1, the J call TRBJ2-5, with D maybe TRBD2 (6 bases). Trimming left V 10 bases short and J 3 bases short, with 15 bases between. The CDR3 is 13 amino acids. From germline, CDR1 is MNHNS and CDR2 SASEGT. In DNA form, the CDR3 reads TGTGCCACCACAAAGCGGAGGGAAGAGACCCAGTACTTC. It encodes CATTKRREETQYF.

The chain links TRBV9 to TRBJ1-1, with 9 bases identical to TRBD1. V shed 0 bases and J 9 bases; nucleotides not matched to a gene: 6. There are 14 residues in the CDR3. Per the germline V gene, CDR1 is SGDLS and CDR2 is YYNGEE. This chain's CDR3 is CASSVVSTGGKAFF. CDR3 DNA sequence: TGTGCCAGCAGCGTAGTCTCAACAGGGGGCAAAGCTTTCTTT.

The chain links TRBV4-2 to TRBJ1-5, with 8 bases matching TRBD1. Trimming at V came to 0 bases and at J to 0 bases, leaving 7 bases not matched to a gene. From germline, CDR1 is LGHNA and CDR2 YNFKEQ. This CDR3 contains 18 residues. In DNA form, the CDR3 reads TGTGCCAGCAGCCAAGATCAGACAGGGGAATATAGCAATCAGCCCCAGCATTTT. This gives the protein CASSQDQTGEYSNQPQHF.

A remark on this clonotype: One junction end does not reproduce the germline sequence, and a read error may be involved. The chain combines TRBV12-3 or TRBV12-4 with TRBJ2-3, with 9 bases aligning to TRBD2. The CDR3 length is 14 residues. For the CDR3, the DNA is TGTGCCAGCAGTTTGCGGGGGGGCACAGATACGGAGTATTTT. Its translation: CASSLRGGTDTEYF.

This chain uses TRBV5-1 with TRBJ2-3, with 12 bases matching TRBD2. The CDR3 consists of 18 residues. Germline assignment: CDR1 SGHRS and CDR2 YFSETQ. Trimming removed 4 bases from V and 1 base from J; junction bases left unmatched: 10. The CDR3 sequence: CASSHGLAGKGRTDTQYF. The CDR3 region has the DNA TGCGCCAGCAGCCACGGACTAGCGGGGAAGGGTCGCACAGATACGCAGTATTTT.

J is TRBJ2-7 and V is TRBV5-6; 9 bases match TRBD1. The V and J ends lost 5 bases and 8 bases, in that order; junction bases with no gene match: 11. This CDR3 region has 14 residues. The germline V gene has CDR1 SGHDT and CDR2 YYEEEE. CDR3 sequence (DNA): TGTGCCAGCAGTCTCTCCGGGACAGGGTTCAAGCAGTACTTC. This encodes CASSLSGTGFKQYF.

Concerning this clonotype: The germline gene is not matched at one end of the junction; a read error may be the cause. The chain uses TRBV9 and TRBJ1-2; no clear D gene. The CDR3 is 10 amino acids. Germline-derived CDR1 and CDR2 are SGDLS and YYNGEE. CDR3 sequence: CAGSVYGYTF. The CDR3 bases are TGTGCCGGCAGCGTCTATGGCTACACCTTC.

The chain joins TRBV4-1 to TRBJ2-7; D gene uncertain. The ends were cut back, 6 bases at V and 6 bases at J, with 27 bases in the middle. The CDR3 runs 17 residues. The germline gives CDR1 MGHRA, CDR2 YSYEKL. The CDR3 sequence is CASSHLNRWARSGEQYF. DNA for the CDR3: TGCGCCAGCAGTCATCTGAACCGATGGGCCCGCTCCGGCGAGCAGTACTTC.

The J gene is TRBJ2-1, the V gene TRBV7-3; TRBD2 is a possible D gene (5 bases). With 1 base removed from V and 4 bases from J, the gap between germline ends came to 11 bases. Germline assignment: CDR1 SGHTA and CDR2 FQGTGA. The CDR3 length is 15 residues. CDR3 sequence: CASSLNPSQYNEQFF. The CDR3 DNA reads as TGTGCCAGCAGCTTAAACCCTAGCCAATACAATGAGCAGTTCTTC.

Turning to this clonotype: Sequence at one end of the junction differs from germline and may be a read error. The V and J genes are TRBV12-3 or TRBV12-4 and TRBJ2-7, with D tentatively TRBD2 (5 bases). This CDR3 is built from 12 residues. The CDR3 sequence: CANSYSSSGQYF. The DNA for the CDR3 is TGTGCCAACAGTTATTCCTCGAGCGGGCAGTACTTC.

This chain links TRBV14 with TRBJ2-1, with 13 bases that match TRBD2. J was trimmed by 9 bases and V by 6 bases; bases with no gene match: 17. CDR1 is SGHDN, CDR2 FVKESK, per germline. The CDR3 sequence is 18 residues long. The CDR3 DNA is TGTGCCAGCAGTCACGACGGGACTAGCGGGAAGTCTAAAAGTGAGCAGTTCTTC. This translates into CASSHDGTSGKSKSEQFF.

The table lists this clonotype with a few counts. V and J are TRBV7-9 and TRBJ2-7; D may be TRBD2 (6 bases). Trimming took 2 bases from V and 0 from J, leaving 17 bases between them. The CDR3 totals 17 residues. Germline V CDR1 and CDR2: SEHNR, FQNEAQ (reference sequence). CDR3 region: CASSLRRAKVDSYEQYF. In DNA, the CDR3 is TGTGCCAGCAGCTTAAGGAGGGCGAAAGTGGACTCCTACGAGCAGTACTTC.

This sequence joins TRBV30 and TRBJ1-4, with 10 bases fitting TRBD1. V shed 2 bases and J 7 bases; nucleotides not matched to a gene: 7. The germline CDR1 and CDR2 sequences are GTSNPN and SVGIG (reference sequence). This CDR3 has 15 residues. In DNA form, the CDR3 reads TGTGCCTGGAGTAGAGGACAGGGGGTAGGTGAAAAACTGTTTTTT. The encoded protein is CAWSRGQGVGEKLFF.

The sample holds a few counts of this clonotype. The chain is built from TRBV5-5 and TRBJ2-7, with TRBD2 matching over 7 bases. V was pared by 4 bases and J by 5 bases, with 12 bases of the junction left unmatched. CDR1 SGHKS and CDR2 YYEKEE come from the germline V gene (reference sequence). CDR3 size: 15 residues. In DNA form, the CDR3 reads TGTGCCAGCAGCCCGTCGGCGGGGGAAGTAGACGAGCAGTACTTC. This translates into CASSPSAGEVDEQYF.

Details on this clonotype: The DNA is omitted, as the CDR3 cannot be located on it reliably, and the CDR3 follows TCRdb's listing. The chain uses TRBV20-1 and TRBJ1-4. The CDR3 region is 16 residues in length, termini included. In germline, CDR1 is DFQATT, CDR2 SNEGSKA (reference sequence). The CDR3 here is CCASSAGRATNEKLFF.

This sequence joins TRBV20-1 and TRBJ2-1; no clear D gene. The germline gives CDR1 DFQATT, CDR2 SNEGSKA (reference sequence). With 5 bases removed from V and 7 bases from J, the gap between germline ends came to 18 bases. The CDR3 has 14 amino acids. The CDR3 region is CSASLASSRNEQFF. In DNA, the CDR3 is TGCAGTGCTTCTCTCGCTTCTAGTAGGAATGAGCAGTTCTTC.

The chain links TRBV4-1 to TRBJ1-1; D not resolved. V lost 4 bases and J lost 4, with 10 bases in between. Germline-derived CDR1 and CDR2 are MGHRA and YSYEKL. The CDR3 is made up of 13 amino acids. DNA for the CDR3: TGCGCCAGCAGCCCCAAACTTTTCACTGAAGCTTTCTTT. Encoded protein: CASSPKLFTEAFF.

This clonotype was observed a handful of times. The rearrangement links TRBV28 to TRBJ2-1; D may be TRBD2 (5 bases). From germline, CDR1 is MDHEN and CDR2 SYDVKM. The CDR3 sequence is 16 residues long. Trimming took 5 bases from V and 4 from J, leaving 18 bases between them. The chain's CDR3 is CASSPIAGQKYNEQFF. DNA of the CDR3: TGTGCCAGCAGTCCAATTGCGGGCCAAAAATACAATGAGCAGTTCTTC.

The chain couples TRBV5-4 to TRBJ2-7; D may be TRBD2 (5 bases). CDR3 length equals 16 residues. Germline V gene lookup returns CDR1 SGHNT and CDR2 YYREEE (reference sequence). The V and J ends lost 3 bases and 0 bases respectively, with 16 bases between them. The CDR3 region has the DNA TGTGCCAGCAGCTCAAATGGTCGGGGAGACTCCTACGAGCAGTACTTC. This sequence encodes CASSSNGRGDSYEQYF.

With respect to this clonotype: A much larger clone lies one base from this, so it may be a read error. V usage is TRBV29-1 and J usage is TRBJ2-7; maybe TRBD1 (5 bases). CDR3 length: 13 amino acids. Trimming pared 2 bases from V and 0 bases from J, leaving 8 bases between. From germline, CDR1 is SQVTM and CDR2 ANQGSEA. DNA of the CDR3: TGCAGCGTTGAATTTGACAGCTCCTACGAGCAGTACTTC. Protein product: CSVEFDSSYEQYF.